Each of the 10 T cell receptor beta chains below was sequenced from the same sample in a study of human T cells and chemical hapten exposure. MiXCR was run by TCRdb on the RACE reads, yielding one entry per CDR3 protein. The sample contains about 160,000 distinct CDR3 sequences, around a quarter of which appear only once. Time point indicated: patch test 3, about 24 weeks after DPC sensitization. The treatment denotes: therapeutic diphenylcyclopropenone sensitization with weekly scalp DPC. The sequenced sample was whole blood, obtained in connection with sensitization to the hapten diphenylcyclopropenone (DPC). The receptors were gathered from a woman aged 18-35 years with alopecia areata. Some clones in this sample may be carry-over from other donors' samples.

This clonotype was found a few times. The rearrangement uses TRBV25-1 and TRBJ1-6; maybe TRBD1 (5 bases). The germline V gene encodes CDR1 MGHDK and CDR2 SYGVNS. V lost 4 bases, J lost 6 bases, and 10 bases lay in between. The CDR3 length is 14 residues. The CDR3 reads CASSGTGSNSPLHF. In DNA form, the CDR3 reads TGTGCCAGCAGTGGTACAGGTTCTAATTCACCCCTCCACTTT.

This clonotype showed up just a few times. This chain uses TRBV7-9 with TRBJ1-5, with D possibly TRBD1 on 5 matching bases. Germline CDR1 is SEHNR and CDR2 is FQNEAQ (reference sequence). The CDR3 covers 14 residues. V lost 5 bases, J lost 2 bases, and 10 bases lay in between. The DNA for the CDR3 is TGTGCCAGCAGCGCGACAGCGGGCAATCAGCCCCAGCATTTT. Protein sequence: CASSATAGNQPQHF.

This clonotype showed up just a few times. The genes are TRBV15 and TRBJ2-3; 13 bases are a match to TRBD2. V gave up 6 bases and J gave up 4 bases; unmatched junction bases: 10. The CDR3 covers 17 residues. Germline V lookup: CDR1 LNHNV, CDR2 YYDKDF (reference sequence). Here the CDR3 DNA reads TGTGCCACCAGAATACTAGCGGGGGGGCGAGGGCCAGATACGCAGTATTTT. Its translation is CATRILAGGRGPDTQYF.

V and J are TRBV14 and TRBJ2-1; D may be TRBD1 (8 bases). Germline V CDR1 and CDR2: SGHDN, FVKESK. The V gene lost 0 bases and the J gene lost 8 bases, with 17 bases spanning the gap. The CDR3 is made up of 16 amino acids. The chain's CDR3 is CASSQDVSGTGDEQFF. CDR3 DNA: TGTGCCAGCAGCCAAGATGTGAGCGGGACAGGCGATGAGCAGTTCTTC.

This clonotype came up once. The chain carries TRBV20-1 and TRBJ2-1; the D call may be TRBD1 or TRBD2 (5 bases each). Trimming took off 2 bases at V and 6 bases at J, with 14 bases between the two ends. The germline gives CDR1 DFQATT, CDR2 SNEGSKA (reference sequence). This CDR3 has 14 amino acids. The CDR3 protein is CSARMMGRANEQFF. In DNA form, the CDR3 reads TGCAGTGCTAGAATGATGGGACGCGCCAATGAGCAGTTCTTC.

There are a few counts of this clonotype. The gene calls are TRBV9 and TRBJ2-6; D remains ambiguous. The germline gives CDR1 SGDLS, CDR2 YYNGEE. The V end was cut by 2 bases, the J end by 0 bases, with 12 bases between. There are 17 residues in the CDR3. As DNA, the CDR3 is TGTGCCAGCAGCGTTAGTAGGGTGGGCTCTGGGGCCAACGTCCTGACTTTC. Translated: CASSVSRVGSGANVLTF.

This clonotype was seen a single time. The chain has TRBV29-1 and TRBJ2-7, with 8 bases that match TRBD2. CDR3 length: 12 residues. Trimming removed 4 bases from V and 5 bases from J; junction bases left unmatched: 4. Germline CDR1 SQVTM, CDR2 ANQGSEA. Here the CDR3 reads CSVAREGNEQYF. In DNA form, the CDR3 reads TGCAGCGTTGCCCGGGAGGGGAACGAGCAGTACTTC.

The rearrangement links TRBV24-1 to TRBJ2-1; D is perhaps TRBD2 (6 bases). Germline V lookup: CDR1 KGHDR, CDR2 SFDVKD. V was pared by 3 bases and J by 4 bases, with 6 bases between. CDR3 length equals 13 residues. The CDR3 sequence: CATSDGGYNEQFF. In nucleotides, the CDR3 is TGTGCCACCAGTGATGGAGGGTACAATGAGCAGTTCTTC.

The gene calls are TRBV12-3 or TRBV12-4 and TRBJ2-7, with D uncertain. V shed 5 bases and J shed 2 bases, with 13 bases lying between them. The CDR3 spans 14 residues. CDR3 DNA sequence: TGTGCCAGCAGTAAAGGACCAAACCCCTACGAGCAGTACTTC. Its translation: CASSKGPNPYEQYF.

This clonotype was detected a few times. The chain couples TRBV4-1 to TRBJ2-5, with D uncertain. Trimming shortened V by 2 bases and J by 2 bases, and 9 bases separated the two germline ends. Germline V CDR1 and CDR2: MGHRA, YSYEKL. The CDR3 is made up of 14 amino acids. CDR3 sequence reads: CASSQPGVQETQYF. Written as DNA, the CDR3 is TGCGCCAGCAGCCAACCTGGGGTTCAAGAGACCCAGTACTTC.